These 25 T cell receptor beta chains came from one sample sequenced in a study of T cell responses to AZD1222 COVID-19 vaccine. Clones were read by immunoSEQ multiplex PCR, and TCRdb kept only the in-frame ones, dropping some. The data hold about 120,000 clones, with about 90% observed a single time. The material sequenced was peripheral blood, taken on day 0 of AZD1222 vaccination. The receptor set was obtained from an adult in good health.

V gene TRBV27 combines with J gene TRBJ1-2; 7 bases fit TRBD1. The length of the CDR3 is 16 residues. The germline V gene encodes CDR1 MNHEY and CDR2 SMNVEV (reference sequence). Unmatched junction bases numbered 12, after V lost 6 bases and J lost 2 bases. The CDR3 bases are TGTGCCAGCAGAAAACCCGGGACAGCAACAAACTATGGCTACACCTTC. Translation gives CASRKPGTATNYGYTF.

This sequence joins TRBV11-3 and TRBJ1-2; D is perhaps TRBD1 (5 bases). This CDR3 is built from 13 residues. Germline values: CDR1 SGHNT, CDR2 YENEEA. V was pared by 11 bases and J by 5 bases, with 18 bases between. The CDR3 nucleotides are TGTGCCCCAAGGAGGGGCGTCTGGTATGGCTACACCTTC. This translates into CAPRRGVWYGYTF.

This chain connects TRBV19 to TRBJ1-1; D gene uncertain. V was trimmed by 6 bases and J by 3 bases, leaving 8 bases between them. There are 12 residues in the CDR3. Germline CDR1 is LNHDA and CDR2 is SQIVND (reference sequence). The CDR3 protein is CASSPPYTEAFF. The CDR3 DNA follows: TGTGCCAGTAGCCCTCCTTACACTGAAGCTTTCTTT.

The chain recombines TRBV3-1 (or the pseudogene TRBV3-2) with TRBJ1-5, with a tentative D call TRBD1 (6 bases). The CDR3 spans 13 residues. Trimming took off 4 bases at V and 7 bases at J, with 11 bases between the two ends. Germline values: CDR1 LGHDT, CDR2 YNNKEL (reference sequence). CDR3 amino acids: CASSPGVGQPQHF. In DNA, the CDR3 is TGTGCCAGCAGCCCAGGGGTTGGGCAGCCCCAGCATTTT.

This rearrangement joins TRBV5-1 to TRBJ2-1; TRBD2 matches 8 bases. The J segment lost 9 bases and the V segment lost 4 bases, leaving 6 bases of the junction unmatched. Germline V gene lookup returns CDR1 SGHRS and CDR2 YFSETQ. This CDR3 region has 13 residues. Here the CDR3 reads CASSPQSGGEQFF. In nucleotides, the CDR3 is TGCGCCAGCAGCCCTCAGAGCGGGGGTGAGCAGTTCTTC.

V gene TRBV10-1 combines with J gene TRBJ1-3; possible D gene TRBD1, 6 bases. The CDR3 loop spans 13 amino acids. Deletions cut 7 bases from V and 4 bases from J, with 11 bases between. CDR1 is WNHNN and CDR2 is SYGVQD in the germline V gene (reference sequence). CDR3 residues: CASTGDFGNTIYF. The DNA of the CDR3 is TGCGCCAGCACAGGGGACTTCGGAAACACCATATATTTT.

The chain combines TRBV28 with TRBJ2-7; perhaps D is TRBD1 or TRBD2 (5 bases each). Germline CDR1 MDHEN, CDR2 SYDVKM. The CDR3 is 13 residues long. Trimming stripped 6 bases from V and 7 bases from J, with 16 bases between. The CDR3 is CASRKQVAGEQYF. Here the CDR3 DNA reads TGTGCCAGCAGGAAACAGGTCGCGGGTGAGCAGTACTTC.

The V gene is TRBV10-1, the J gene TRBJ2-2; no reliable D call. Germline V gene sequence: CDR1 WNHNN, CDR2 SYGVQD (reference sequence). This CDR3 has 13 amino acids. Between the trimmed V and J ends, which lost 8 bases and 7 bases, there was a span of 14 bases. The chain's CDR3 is CASARRPSGELFF. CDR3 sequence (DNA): TGCGCCAGCGCGCGCCGCCCCAGCGGGGAGCTGTTTTTT.

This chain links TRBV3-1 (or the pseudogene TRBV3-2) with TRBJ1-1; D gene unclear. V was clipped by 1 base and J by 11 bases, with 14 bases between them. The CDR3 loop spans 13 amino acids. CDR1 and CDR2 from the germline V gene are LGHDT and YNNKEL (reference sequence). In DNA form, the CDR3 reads TGTGCCAGCAGCCAAGGCACCCTCGAGGTGGCTTTCTTT. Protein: CASSQGTLEVAFF.

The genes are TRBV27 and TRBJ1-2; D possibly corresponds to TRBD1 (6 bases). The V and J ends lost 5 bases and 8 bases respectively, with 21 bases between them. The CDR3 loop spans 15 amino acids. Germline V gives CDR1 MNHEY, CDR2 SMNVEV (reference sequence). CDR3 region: CASSPTTGRTRGYTF. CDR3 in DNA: TGTGCCAGCAGTCCCACGACAGGTCGAACTCGCGGCTACACCTTC.

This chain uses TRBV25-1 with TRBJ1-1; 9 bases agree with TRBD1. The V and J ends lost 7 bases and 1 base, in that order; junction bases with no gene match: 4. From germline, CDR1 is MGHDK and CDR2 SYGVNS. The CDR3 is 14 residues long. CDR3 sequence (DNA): TGTGCCAGCAAGATGACAGGGGGGAACACTGAAGCTTTCTTT. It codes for CASKMTGGNTEAFF.

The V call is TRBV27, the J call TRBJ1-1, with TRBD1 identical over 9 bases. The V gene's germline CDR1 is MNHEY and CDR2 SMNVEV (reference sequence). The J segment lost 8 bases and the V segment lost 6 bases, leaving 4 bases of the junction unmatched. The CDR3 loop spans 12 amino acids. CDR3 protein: CASRAGTGEAFF. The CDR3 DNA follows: TGTGCCAGCAGGGCAGGGACAGGGGAAGCTTTCTTT.

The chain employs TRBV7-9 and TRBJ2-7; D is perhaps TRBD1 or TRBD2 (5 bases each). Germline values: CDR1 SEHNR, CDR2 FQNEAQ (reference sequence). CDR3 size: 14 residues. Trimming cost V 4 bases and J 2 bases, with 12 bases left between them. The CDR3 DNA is TGTGCCAGCAGCTGGCCCGGGACCCCCTACGAGCAGTACTTC. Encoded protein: CASSWPGTPYEQYF.

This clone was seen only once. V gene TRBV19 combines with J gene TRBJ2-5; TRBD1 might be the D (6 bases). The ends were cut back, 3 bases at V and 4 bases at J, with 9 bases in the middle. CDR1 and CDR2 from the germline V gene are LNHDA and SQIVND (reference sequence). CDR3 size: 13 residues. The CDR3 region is CASSMRQAETQYF. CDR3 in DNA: TGTGCCAGTAGTATGAGACAGGCAGAGACCCAGTACTTC.

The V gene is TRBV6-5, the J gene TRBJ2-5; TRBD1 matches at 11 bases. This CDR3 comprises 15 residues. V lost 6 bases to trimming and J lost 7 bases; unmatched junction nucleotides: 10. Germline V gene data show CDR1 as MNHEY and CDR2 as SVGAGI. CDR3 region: CASRRGQGAKGTQYF. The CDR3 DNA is TGTGCCAGCAGACGCGGACAGGGGGCAAAGGGGACCCAGTACTTC.

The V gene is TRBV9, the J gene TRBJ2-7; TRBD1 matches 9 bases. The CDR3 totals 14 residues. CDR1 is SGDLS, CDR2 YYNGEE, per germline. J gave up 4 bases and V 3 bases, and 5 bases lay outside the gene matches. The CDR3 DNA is TGTGCCAGCAGCGCAGCGACAGGGGGGTACGAGCAGTACTTC. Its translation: CASSAATGGYEQYF.

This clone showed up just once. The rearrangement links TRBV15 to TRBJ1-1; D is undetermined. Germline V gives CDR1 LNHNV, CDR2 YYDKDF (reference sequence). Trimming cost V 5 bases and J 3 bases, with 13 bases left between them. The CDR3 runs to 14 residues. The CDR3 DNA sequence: TGTGCCACCAGCGCACCGGACTTCCACACTGAAGCTTTCTTT. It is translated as CATSAPDFHTEAFF.

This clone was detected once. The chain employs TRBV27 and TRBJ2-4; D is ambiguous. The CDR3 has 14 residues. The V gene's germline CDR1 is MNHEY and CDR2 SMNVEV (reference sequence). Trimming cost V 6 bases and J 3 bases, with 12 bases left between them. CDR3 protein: CASSPGSNKNIQYF. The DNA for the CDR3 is TGTGCCAGCAGCCCCGGGTCCAACAAAAACATTCAGTACTTC.

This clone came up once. This CDR3 is CASSEGGRASDTQYF. CDR3 DNA: TGCGCCAGCAGTGAGGGCGGGAGGGCCTCGGATACGCAGTATTTT. The rearrangement uses TRBV10-2 and TRBJ2-3; 9 nucleotides agree with TRBD2. The V gene's germline CDR1 is WSHSY and CDR2 SAAADI. V was clipped by 2 bases and J by 6 bases; unmatched bases: 6. The length of the CDR3 is 15 residues.

For the CDR3, the DNA is TGTGCCAGCAGTTTTAACCCGAACACTGAAGCTTTCTTT. Protein: CASSFNPNTEAFF. V is TRBV12-3 or TRBV12-4 and J is TRBJ1-1; unclear D gene. Trimming pared 3 bases from V and 1 base from J, leaving 6 bases between. The CDR3 sequence is 13 residues long.

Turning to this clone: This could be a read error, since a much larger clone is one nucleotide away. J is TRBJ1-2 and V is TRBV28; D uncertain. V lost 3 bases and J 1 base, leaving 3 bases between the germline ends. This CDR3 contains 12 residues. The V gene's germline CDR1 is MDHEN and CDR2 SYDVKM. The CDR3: CASSFGNYGYTF. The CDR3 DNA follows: TGTGCCAGCAGTTTCGGTAACTATGGCTACACCTTC.

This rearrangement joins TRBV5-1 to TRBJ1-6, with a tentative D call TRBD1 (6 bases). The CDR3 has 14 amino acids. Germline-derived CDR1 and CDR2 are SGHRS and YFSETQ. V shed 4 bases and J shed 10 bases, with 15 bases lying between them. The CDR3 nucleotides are TGCGCCAGCAGCGTGACAGGCGAGGGATCACCCCTCCACTTT. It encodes CASSVTGEGSPLHF.

The CDR3 sequence: CASSPGSSYNEQFF. CDR3 DNA sequence: TGTGCCAGCAGCCCCGGCAGTTCCTACAATGAGCAGTTCTTC. The chain links TRBV7-9 to TRBJ2-1; the D is unclear. Between the trimmed V and J ends, which lost 5 bases and 1 base, there was a span of 9 bases. The germline V gene encodes CDR1 SEHNR and CDR2 FQNEAQ (reference sequence). This CDR3 spans 14 amino acids.

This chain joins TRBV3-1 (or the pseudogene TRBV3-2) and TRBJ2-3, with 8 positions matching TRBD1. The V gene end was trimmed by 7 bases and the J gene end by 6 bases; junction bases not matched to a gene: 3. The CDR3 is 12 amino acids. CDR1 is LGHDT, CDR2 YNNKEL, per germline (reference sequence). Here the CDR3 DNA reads TGTGCCAGCAATAGACAGGGGGATACGCAGTATTTT. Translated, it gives CASNRQGDTQYF.

Here the CDR3 reads CATSVNNYNEQFF. CDR3 coding DNA: TGTGCCACCAGTGTAAACAACTACAATGAGCAGTTCTTC. The rearrangement uses TRBV24-1 and TRBJ2-1, with no clear D. V lost 5 bases to trimming and J lost 3 bases, with 7 bases between them. The CDR3 sequence is 13 residues long. Germline V lookup: CDR1 KGHDR, CDR2 SFDVKD.